These 29 T cell receptor beta chains were all obtained from the same sample, sequenced in a study of T-cell reconstitution after alpha-beta-depleted transplantation in children. Preparation of the TCRbeta library involved a method that used unique molecular identifiers. TCRdb re-derived calls from the PCR reads in MiXCR, one entry per CDR3 protein. Of more than 40,000 distinct CDR3 sequences in the sample, about a tenth were seen once. Here the sequenced sample was PBMCs, mostly from graft donor cells, taken 60 days after TCRalphabeta/CD19-depleted stem cell transplant. The receptors here all came from a male patient aged 2-15 years who had a stem cell transplant for chronic granulomatous disease, so the T cells may come from the graft donor.

Of note for this clonotype: One junction end disagrees with the germline gene, perhaps due to a read error. The chain employs TRBV28 and TRBJ2-5; no reliable D call. Germline CDR1 reads MDHEN; CDR2 reads SYDVKM. The CDR3 has 11 residues. The CDR3: CASSLQGTQYF. CDR3 sequence (DNA): TGTGCCAGCAGTTTGCAAGGGACCCAGTACTTC.

Ten or more counts support this clonotype. The chain links TRBV19 to TRBJ2-7; TRBD2 matches 13 bases. CDR3 length equals 14 residues. The germline V gene has CDR1 LNHDA and CDR2 SQIVND (reference sequence). Trimming cost V 5 bases and J 7 bases; bases outside gene matches: 5. The CDR3 region has the DNA TGTGCCAGTAGTCCCCTGACTAGCGGGGGGGAGCAGTACTTC. Translated, it gives CASSPLTSGGEQYF.

In its sample, this clonotype is medium-sized (0.01 to 0.1%). The CDR3 here is CASSQDGRGFAGELFF. The CDR3 bases are TGCGCCAGCAGCCAAGATGGTCGAGGGTTTGCCGGGGAGCTGTTTTTT. V gene TRBV4-3 combines with J gene TRBJ2-2; weak D call: TRBD2 (5 bases). Germline assignment: CDR1 LGHNA and CDR2 YSLEER. V was trimmed by 0 bases and J by 6 bases, leaving 14 bases between them. CDR3 size: 16 residues.

There are a few counts of this clonotype. The genes are TRBV20-1 and TRBJ2-7; D assignment may be TRBD1 or TRBD2 (6 bases each). In germline, CDR1 is DFQATT, CDR2 SNEGSKA (reference sequence). The CDR3 has 12 amino acids. The V end lost 2 bases, the J end lost 5 bases, and 10 bases lay between the germline ends. CDR3 in DNA: TGCAGTGCTAGAAGGGGGGCTCACGAGCAGTACTTC. Translated: CSARRGAHEQYF.

This clonotype was found a few times. The gene calls are TRBV28 and TRBJ2-3, with 13 bases fitting TRBD2. The CDR3 consists of 18 residues. J was trimmed by 2 bases and V by 5 bases; bases with no gene match: 10. The germline CDR1 and CDR2 sequences are MDHEN and SYDVKM. The CDR3 DNA reads TGTGCCAGCAGTCGGACTAGCGGGAGAAAGAAACTCACAGATACGCAGTATTTT. Protein product: CASSRTSGRKKLTDTQYF.

This clonotype was recorded many times. This chain uses TRBV15 with TRBJ1-6; D call uncertain. There are 11 residues in the CDR3. Trimming removed 5 bases at V and 8 bases at J, with 4 bases between. The germline CDR1 and CDR2 sequences are LNHNV and YYDKDF (reference sequence). Written as DNA, the CDR3 is TGTGCCACCAGCGGGGATTCACCCCTCCACTTT. It translates to CATSGDSPLHF.

At least ten counts were recorded for this clonotype. The chain combines TRBV5-1 with TRBJ2-5; either TRBD1 or TRBD2 may supply D (7 bases each). Per germline, CDR1 SGHRS and CDR2 YFSETQ. The CDR3 contains 17 residues. V was cut by 1 base and J by 3 bases, with 19 bases left in between. The CDR3 is CASSLRDSGLGKETQYF. CDR3 in DNA: TGCGCCAGCAGCTTGCGGGACAGCGGACTAGGGAAAGAGACCCAGTACTTC.

This clonotype has ten or more counts. The chain uses TRBV27 and TRBJ1-4; 9 bases are a match to TRBD1. Trimming removed 8 bases from V and 11 bases from J; junction bases left unmatched: 15. The CDR3 loop spans 15 amino acids. Germline CDR1 is MNHEY and CDR2 is SMNVEV (reference sequence). The CDR3 is CASSPHRGLLGKLFF. The CDR3 DNA reads TGTGCCAGCTCACCACACAGGGGGCTGTTGGGCAAACTGTTTTTT.

This clonotype was recorded many times. V usage is TRBV27 and J usage is TRBJ1-5; 7 bases match TRBD1. V lost 9 bases, J lost 2 bases, and 4 bases stayed unmatched. This CDR3 spans 13 amino acids. The germline gives CDR1 MNHEY, CDR2 SMNVEV (reference sequence). For the CDR3, the DNA is TGTGCCAGTTCAGGGGGGGGCAATCAGCCCCAGCATTTT. Amino acid sequence: CASSGGGNQPQHF.

This clonotype was found many times. This rearrangement joins TRBV7-3 to TRBJ2-2; tentative D call: TRBD2 (5 bases). CDR3 length equals 15 residues. Germline CDR1 SGHTA, CDR2 FQGTGA. The germline V and J ends were trimmed by 3 bases and 0 bases, with 8 bases remaining between them. The CDR3 reads CASSFSGPNTGELFF. The CDR3 DNA sequence: TGTGCCAGCAGCTTCAGCGGACCGAACACCGGGGAGCTGTTTTTT.

This clonotype was observed at least ten times. The chain joins TRBV28 to TRBJ2-2; the match to TRBD1 covers 8 bases. V shed 4 bases and J 5 bases; nucleotides not matched to a gene: 9. Germline values: CDR1 MDHEN, CDR2 SYDVKM. This CDR3 is 16 amino acids long. The CDR3 nucleotides are TGTGCCAGCAGTTGGGACAGGAGGGAACAGACCGGGGAGCTGTTTTTT. It codes for CASSWDRREQTGELFF.

This clonotype was detected ten times or more. The chain joins TRBV7-9 to TRBJ2-1; the D gene is possibly TRBD2 (5 bases). From germline, CDR1 is SEHNR and CDR2 FQNEAQ (reference sequence). This CDR3 spans 15 amino acids. The ends were cut back, 2 bases at V and 0 bases at J, with 8 bases in the middle. The CDR3 nucleotides read TGTGCCAGCAGCTTACGGGGATACTCCTACAATGAGCAGTTCTTC. Encoded protein: CASSLRGYSYNEQFF.

J is TRBJ2-6 and V is TRBV7-6, with D possibly being TRBD2 (5 bases). This CDR3 spans 13 amino acids. The germline gives CDR1 SGHVS, CDR2 FNYEAQ. V lost 6 bases to trimming and J lost 4 bases, with 7 bases between them. The CDR3 bases are TGTGCCAGCAGAGCGGCCGGGGCCAACGTCCTGACTTTC. This sequence encodes CASRAAGANVLTF.

There are many counts of this clonotype. This chain links TRBV20-1 with TRBJ1-5; D not certain. Trimming pared 0 bases from V and 0 bases from J, leaving 3 bases between. The CDR3 length is 13 residues. Per germline, CDR1 DFQATT and CDR2 SNEGSKA (reference sequence). CDR3 loop: CSAREASNQPQHF. The CDR3 DNA follows: TGCAGTGCTAGAGAAGCTAGCAATCAGCCCCAGCATTTT.

At least ten counts were recorded for this clonotype. The rearrangement joins TRBV27 to TRBJ2-1; either TRBD1 or TRBD2 may supply D (6 bases each). There are 17 residues in the CDR3. Deletions cut 2 bases from V and 0 bases from J, with 14 bases between. Germline CDR1 is MNHEY and CDR2 is SMNVEV (reference sequence). CDR3 nucleotide sequence: TGTGCCAGCAGTTTAGGAGGGGGACCGAGCTCCTACAATGAGCAGTTCTTC. Translating gives CASSLGGGPSSYNEQFF.

This clonotype is hyperexpanded. The chain carries TRBV7-8 and TRBJ2-3; D remains ambiguous. V was pared by 4 bases and J by 0 bases, with 8 bases between. Germline V gives CDR1 SGHVS, CDR2 FQNEAQ. The CDR3 covers 14 residues. CDR3: CASSYPDSTDTQYF. DNA of the CDR3: TGTGCCAGCAGCTATCCCGATAGCACAGATACGCAGTATTTT.

This clonotype was seen at least ten times. The chain employs TRBV12-3 or TRBV12-4 and TRBJ2-7; D may be TRBD1 or TRBD2 (5 bases each). This CDR3 spans 12 amino acids. Trimming removed 3 bases from V and 6 bases from J, with 9 bases in between. The CDR3 bases are TGTGCCAGCAGTTTTCGAGGGGTCGAGCAGTACTTC. Amino acids: CASSFRGVEQYF.

This clonotype occurred a few times. The J gene is TRBJ1-4, the V gene TRBV3-1; D is ambiguous. The CDR3 runs to 15 residues. V was shortened by 6 bases and J by 7 bases, with 18 bases between the two germline ends. Germline values: CDR1 LGHDT, CDR2 YNNKEL (reference sequence). The CDR3 sequence is CASRAAVGSPEKLFF. DNA for the CDR3: TGTGCCAGCAGGGCCGCGGTCGGTTCGCCTGAAAAACTGTTTTTT.

This clonotype was counted between two and nine times. The chain employs TRBV7-6 and TRBJ2-5, with 13 bases lining up with TRBD2. Trimming took 3 bases from V and 5 from J; bases not matched to a gene: 12. In germline, CDR1 is SGHVS, CDR2 FNYEAQ. The CDR3 is made up of 18 amino acids. The CDR3 bases are TGTGCCAGCAGCTTCCTAGGGGGGGGGACTAGCGGGACCGAGACCCAGTACTTC. Translating it yields CASSFLGGGTSGTETQYF. The full variable domain, with the rest looked up from reference TRBV7-6 and TRBJ2-5, is GAGVSQSPRYKVTKRGQDVALRCDPISGHVSLYWYRQALGQGPEFLTYFNYEAQQDKSGLPNDRFSAERPEGSISTLTIQRTEQRDSAMYRCASSFLGGGTSGTETQYFGPGTRLLVL.

With respect to this clonotype: Just one base apart from a much larger clone, this may be a read error. The chain combines TRBV5-6 with TRBJ2-5; possibly TRBD1 or TRBD2 for D (5 bases each). CDR1 is SGHDT and CDR2 is YYEEEE in the germline V gene. The CDR3 totals 16 residues. The DNA of the CDR3 is TGTGCCAGCAGCTCGTTCCGAGGATGGGACCAAGAGGCCCAGTACTTC. Its translation: CASSSFRGWDQEAQYF.

The chain has TRBV9 and TRBJ2-5; D possibly corresponds to TRBD2 (5 bases). Germline V gene data show CDR1 as SGDLS and CDR2 as YYNGEE. CDR3 length: 13 residues. The CDR3 here is CAASRGLGETQYF. The CDR3 bases are TGTGCAGCATCTCGAGGGCTCGGAGAGACCCAGTACTTC.

This clonotype was seen many times. This chain links TRBV12-3 or TRBV12-4 with TRBJ1-1; the D gene is possibly TRBD1 (6 bases). Trimming removed 3 bases at V and 1 base at J, with 9 bases between. CDR3 length: 14 amino acids. The CDR3: CASSLGHKNTEAFF. The CDR3 coding sequence is TGTGCCAGCAGTTTGGGACACAAGAACACTGAAGCTTTCTTT.

A few counts support this clonotype. The chain couples TRBV20-1 to TRBJ2-1, with 10 positions matching TRBD1. The CDR3 totals 16 residues. The trim removed 0 bases at V and 8 bases at J, leaving 10 bases unmatched. The germline CDR1 and CDR2 sequences are DFQATT and SNEGSKA (reference sequence). CDR3 nucleotide sequence: TGCAGTGCTAGAGATGTGAGGGACAGGGGTTTGGATGAGCAGTTCTTC. Translating gives CSARDVRDRGLDEQFF.

This clonotype showed up many times. V is TRBV12-3 or TRBV12-4 and J is TRBJ2-7; the D is unclear. V dropped 2 bases and J dropped 5 bases, with 4 bases sitting between them. The CDR3 runs 11 residues. This CDR3 reads CASSLQNEQYF. CDR3 coding DNA: TGTGCCAGCAGTTTACAGAACGAGCAGTACTTC.

The chain has TRBV24-1 and TRBJ2-7, with D uncertain. V shed 3 bases and J shed 3 bases, with 14 bases lying between them. The germline gives CDR1 KGHDR, CDR2 SFDVKD. CDR3 length: 15 residues. CDR3 in DNA: TGTGCCACCAGTGATCATGGCGAAGGCCTCTACGAGCAGTACTTC. Amino acid sequence: CATSDHGEGLYEQYF.

This clonotype has at least ten counts. The gene calls are TRBV4-3 and TRBJ2-2, with no clear D. Trimming removed 0 bases from V and 6 bases from J, with 14 bases in between. Germline CDR1 is LGHNA and CDR2 is YSLEER. This CDR3 region has 16 residues. The CDR3 sequence is CASSQDSPVPPGELFF. CDR3 in DNA: TGCGCCAGCAGCCAAGATTCCCCCGTCCCCCCCGGGGAGCTGTTTTTT.

This clonotype was observed at least ten times. CDR3: CSVEDVGTGDGYTF. The CDR3 nucleotides are TGCAGCGTTGAAGATGTCGGGACAGGGGATGGCTACACCTTC. The J gene is TRBJ1-2, the V gene TRBV29-1; 10 bases are a match to TRBD1. CDR1 is SQVTM, CDR2 ANQGSEA, per germline. The CDR3 is 14 amino acids. V lost 0 bases to trimming and J lost 6 bases; unmatched junction nucleotides: 4. Full variable domain (rest looked up from reference TRBV29-1 and TRBJ1-2): SAVISQKPSRDICQRGTSLTIQCQVDSQVTMMFWYRQQPGQSLTLIATANQGSEATYESGFVIDKFPISRPNLTFSTLTVSNMSPEDSSIYLCSVEDVGTGDGYTFGSGTRLTVV.

There are many counts of this clonotype. The chain employs TRBV20-1 and TRBJ2-6; D is unclear. CDR1 and CDR2 from the germline V gene are DFQATT and SNEGSKA (reference sequence). V lost 5 bases and J 3 bases, leaving 8 bases between the germline ends. The CDR3 is 13 residues long. As DNA, the CDR3 is TGCAGTGCTTGGGCCTTTGGGGCCAACGTCCTGACTTTC. Its translation is CSAWAFGANVLTF.

In its sample, this clonotype was seen many times. V and J are TRBV7-9 and TRBJ2-3; no clear D gene. V shed 5 bases and J shed 1 base, with 19 bases lying between them. CDR3 length: 17 amino acids. CDR1 is SEHNR, CDR2 FQNEAQ, per germline (reference sequence). CDR3 DNA: TGTGCCAGCAGCCCCGACATGACCCCAACGGGCACAGATACGCAGTATTTT. Translated: CASSPDMTPTGTDTQYF.